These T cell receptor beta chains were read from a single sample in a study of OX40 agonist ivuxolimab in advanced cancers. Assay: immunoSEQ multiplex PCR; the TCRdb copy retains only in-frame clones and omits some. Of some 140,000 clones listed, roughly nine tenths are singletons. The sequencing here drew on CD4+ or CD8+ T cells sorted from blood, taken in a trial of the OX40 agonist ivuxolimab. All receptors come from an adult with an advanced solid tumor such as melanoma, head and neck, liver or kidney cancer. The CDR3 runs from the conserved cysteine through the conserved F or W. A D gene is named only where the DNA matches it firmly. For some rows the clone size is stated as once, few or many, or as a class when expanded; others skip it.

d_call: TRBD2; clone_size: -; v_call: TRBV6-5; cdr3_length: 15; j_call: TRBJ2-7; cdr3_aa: CASSYSGGSGREQYF; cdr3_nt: TGTGCCAGCAGTTACTCCGGCGGGAGCGGACGCGAGCAGTACTTC
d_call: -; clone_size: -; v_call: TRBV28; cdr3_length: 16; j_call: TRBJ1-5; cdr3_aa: CASSPAGQARNQPQHF; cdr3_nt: TGTGCCAGCAGTCCGGCGGGACAAGCCCGCAATCAGCCCCAGCATTTT
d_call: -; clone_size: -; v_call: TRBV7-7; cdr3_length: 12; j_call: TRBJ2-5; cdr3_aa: CASSPGQETQYF; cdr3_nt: TGTGCTAGCAGCCCAGGGCAAGAGACCCAGTACTTC
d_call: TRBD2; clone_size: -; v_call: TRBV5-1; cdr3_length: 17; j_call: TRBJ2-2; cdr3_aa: CASSFSTSGIGTGELFF; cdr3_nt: TGCGCCAGCAGCTTCTCTACTAGCGGGATTGGCACCGGGGAGCTGTTTTTT
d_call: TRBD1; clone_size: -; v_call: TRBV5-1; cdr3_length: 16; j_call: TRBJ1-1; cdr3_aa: CASSLTLTGPTTEAFF; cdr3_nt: TGCGCCAGCAGCCTGACGCTGACAGGGCCCACGACTGAAGCTTTCTTT
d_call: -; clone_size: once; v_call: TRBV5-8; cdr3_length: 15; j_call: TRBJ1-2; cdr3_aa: CASSLVGVGSYGYTF; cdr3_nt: TGTGCCAGCAGCTTGGTAGGGGTAGGGTCCTATGGCTACACCTTC
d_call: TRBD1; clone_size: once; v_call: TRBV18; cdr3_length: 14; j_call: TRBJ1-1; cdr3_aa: CASSSDRGNTEAFF; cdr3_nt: TGTGCCAGCTCGTCCGACAGGGGGAACACTGAAGCTTTCTTT
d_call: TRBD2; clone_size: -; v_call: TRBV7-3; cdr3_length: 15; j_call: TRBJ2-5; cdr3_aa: CASSLTSGIGETQYF; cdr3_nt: TGTGCCAGCAGCCTGACTAGCGGGATCGGAGAGACCCAGTACTTC
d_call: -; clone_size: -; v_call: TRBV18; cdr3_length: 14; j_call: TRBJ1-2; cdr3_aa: CASSPQDGNYGYTF; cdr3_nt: TGTGCCAGCTCACCCCAGGACGGAAACTATGGCTACACCTTC
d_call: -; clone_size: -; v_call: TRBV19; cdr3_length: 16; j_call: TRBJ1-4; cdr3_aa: CASSGRSGGTNEKLFF; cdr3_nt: TGTGCCAGTAGTGGTCGGAGCGGGGGGACTAATGAAAAACTGTTTTTT
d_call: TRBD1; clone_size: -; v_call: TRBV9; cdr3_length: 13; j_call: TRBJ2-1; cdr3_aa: CASSVVQGVEQFF; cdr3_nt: TGTGCCAGCAGCGTAGTACAGGGGGTTGAGCAGTTCTTC
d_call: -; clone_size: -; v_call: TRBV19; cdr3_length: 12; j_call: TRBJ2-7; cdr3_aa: CASSMSPYEQYF; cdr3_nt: TGTGCCAGTAGTATGTCACCTTACGAGCAGTACTTC
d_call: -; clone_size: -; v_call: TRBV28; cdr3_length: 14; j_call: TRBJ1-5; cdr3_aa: CASSLSSRNQPQHF; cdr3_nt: TGTGCCAGCAGTTTATCGAGCAGGAATCAGCCCCAGCATTTT
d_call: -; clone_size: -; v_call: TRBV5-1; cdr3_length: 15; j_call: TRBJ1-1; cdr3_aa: CASSLDRVSNTEAFF; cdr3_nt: TGCGCCAGCAGCTTGGACAGGGTATCAAACACTGAAGCTTTCTTT
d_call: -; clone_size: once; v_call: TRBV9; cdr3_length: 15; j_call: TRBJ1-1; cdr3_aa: CASSEGDGLNTEAFF; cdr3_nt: TGTGCCAGCAGCGAGGGGGACGGCCTTAACACTGAAGCTTTCTTT
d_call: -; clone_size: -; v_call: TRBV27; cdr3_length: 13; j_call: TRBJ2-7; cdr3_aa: CASSFAGGYEQYF; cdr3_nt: TGTGCCAGCAGTTTCGCAGGGGGGTACGAGCAGTACTTC